This T cell receptor (beta chain) was obtained from a study of blood T cells in healthy people across ages. Then a second PCR, running roughly 7 to 11 cycles, was carried out with a sample-barcoded 5' primer and a J-beta primer mix. TCRdb itself ran the 5' RACE reads through MiXCR, one entry per CDR3 protein. The data contain some 1.8 million distinct CDR3 sequences, approximately 39% of them singletons. This clonotype was picked up a small number of times. This CDR3 spans 15 amino acids. Trimming took 6 bases from V and 3 from J; bases not matched to a gene: 7. The V gene's germline CDR1 is SGHVS and CDR2 FQNEAQ.

The rearrangement joins TRBV7-8 to TRBJ2-1; 8 positions agree with TRBD2. The sample taken for sequencing was blood. The clonotype comes from a human donor in good health. CDR3 protein: CASRAKRGIYNEQFF. As DNA, the CDR3 is TGTGCCAGCAGGGCAAAGCGGGGGATCTACAATGAGCAGTTCTTC. Using reference TRBV7-8 and TRBJ2-1 for the parts outside the CDR3, the full variable domain is GAGVSQSPRYKVAKRGQDVALRCDPISGHVSLFWYQQALGQGPEFLTYFQNEAQLDKSGLPSDRFFAERPEGSVSTLKIQRTQQEDSAVYLCASRAKRGIYNEQFFGPGTRLTVL.